The 5 T cell receptor beta chains below all came from one sample that was sequenced in a study of T cell responses to AZD1222 COVID-19 vaccine. Sequenced by immunoSEQ multiplex PCR; TCRdb stores in-frame clones only, minus some. The sample includes some 91,000 clones, around 90% of them seen just once. Specimen: peripheral blood, collected on day 0 of AZD1222 vaccination. These receptors were collected from an adult in good health.

The chain links TRBV5-3 to TRBJ2-7, with 8 positions matching TRBD2. TRBV5-3 is annotated as an ORF whose role is uncertain. V was clipped by 1 base and J by 5 bases; unmatched bases: 11. This CDR3 is 16 amino acids long. This chain's CDR3 is CARSLIAGTHRNEQYF. The CDR3 DNA reads as TGTGCCAGAAGCTTGATAGCGGGAACCCACAGGAACGAGCAGTACTTC.

The chain couples TRBV7-9 to TRBJ1-1, with D maybe TRBD1 (5 bases). The CDR3 runs to 15 residues. V lost 2 bases and J lost 1, with 11 bases in between. From germline, CDR1 is SEHNR and CDR2 FQNEAQ (reference sequence). CDR3 amino acids: CASSLSDRTNTEAFF. The CDR3 DNA is TGTGCCAGCAGCTTATCCGACAGAACGAACACTGAAGCTTTCTTT.

The chain carries TRBV18 and TRBJ1-2, with a possible D match to TRBD1 (5 bases). V was trimmed by 5 bases and J by 4 bases, leaving 17 bases between them. CDR1 is KGHSH, CDR2 LQKENI, per germline. This CDR3 is 15 amino acids long. The CDR3 coding sequence is TGTGCCAGCTCAGAGACAGCTTCTGAGGGCTATGGCTACACCTTC. This encodes CASSETASEGYGYTF.

This clone was detected once. The chain links TRBV9 to TRBJ2-1; 10 bases map to TRBD2. The CDR3 is made up of 15 amino acids. CDR1 is SGDLS, CDR2 YYNGEE, per germline. Germline trimming cut 3 bases from V and 0 bases from J; bases unmatched to any gene: 0. The CDR3 here is CASSERGGSYNEQFF. The DNA of the CDR3 is TGTGCCAGCAGCGAGCGGGGGGGCTCCTACAATGAGCAGTTCTTC.

V is TRBV7-9 and J is TRBJ1-1; D is ambiguous. The CDR3 covers 15 residues. The V end lost 4 bases, the J end lost 1 base, and 13 bases lay between the germline ends. The germline gives CDR1 SEHNR, CDR2 FQNEAQ (reference sequence). The CDR3 sequence: CASSSPDAENTEAFF. CDR3 nucleotides: TGTGCCAGCAGCTCCCCCGACGCAGAGAACACTGAAGCTTTCTTT.